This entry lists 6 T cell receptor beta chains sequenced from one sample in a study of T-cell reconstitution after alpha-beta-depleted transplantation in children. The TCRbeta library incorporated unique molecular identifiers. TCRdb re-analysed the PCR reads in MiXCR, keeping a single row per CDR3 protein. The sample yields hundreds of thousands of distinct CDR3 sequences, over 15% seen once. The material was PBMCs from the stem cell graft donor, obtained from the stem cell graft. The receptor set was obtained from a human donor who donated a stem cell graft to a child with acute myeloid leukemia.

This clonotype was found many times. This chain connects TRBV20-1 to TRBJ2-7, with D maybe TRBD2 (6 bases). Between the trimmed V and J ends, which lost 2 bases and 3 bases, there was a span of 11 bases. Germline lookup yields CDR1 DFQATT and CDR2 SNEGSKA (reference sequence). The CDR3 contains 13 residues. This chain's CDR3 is CSARSRRGYEQYV. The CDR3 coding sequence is TGCAGTGCTAGATCGAGGCGGGGCTACGAGCAGTACGTC.

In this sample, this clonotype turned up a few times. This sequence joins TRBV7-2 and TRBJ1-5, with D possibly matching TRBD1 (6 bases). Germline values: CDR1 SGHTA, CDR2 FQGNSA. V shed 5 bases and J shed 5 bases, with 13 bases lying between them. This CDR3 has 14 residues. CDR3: CASSPLTGYQPQHF. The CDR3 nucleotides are TGTGCCAGCAGCCCGTTGACAGGTTATCAGCCCCAGCATTTT.

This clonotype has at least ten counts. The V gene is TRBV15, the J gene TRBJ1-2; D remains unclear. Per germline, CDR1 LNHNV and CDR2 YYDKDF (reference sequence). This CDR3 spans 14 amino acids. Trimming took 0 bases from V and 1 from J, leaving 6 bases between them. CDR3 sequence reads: CATSRDMVNYGYTF. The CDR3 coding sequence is TGTGCCACCAGCAGAGATATGGTTAACTATGGCTACACCTTC.

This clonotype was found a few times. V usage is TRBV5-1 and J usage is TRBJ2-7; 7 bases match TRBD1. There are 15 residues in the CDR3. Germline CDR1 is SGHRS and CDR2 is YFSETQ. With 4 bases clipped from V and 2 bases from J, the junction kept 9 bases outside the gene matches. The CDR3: CASSLPKTGTYEQYF. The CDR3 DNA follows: TGCGCCAGCAGCCTCCCGAAGACAGGGACCTACGAGCAGTACTTC.

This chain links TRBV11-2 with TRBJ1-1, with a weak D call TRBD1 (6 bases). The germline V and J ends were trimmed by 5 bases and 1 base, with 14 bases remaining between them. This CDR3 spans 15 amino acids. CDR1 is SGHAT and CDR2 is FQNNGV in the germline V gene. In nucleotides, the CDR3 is TGTGCCAGCAGCCCGGTCGGGGGCCCGAACACTGAAGCTTTCTTT. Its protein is CASSPVGGPNTEAFF.

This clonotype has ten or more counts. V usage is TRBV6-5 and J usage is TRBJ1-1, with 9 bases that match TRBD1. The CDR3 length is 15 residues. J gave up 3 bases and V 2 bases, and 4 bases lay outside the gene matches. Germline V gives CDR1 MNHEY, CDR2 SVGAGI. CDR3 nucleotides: TGTGCCAGCAGTTACAGGGGACAGGGACACACTGAAGCTTTCTTT. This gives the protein CASSYRGQGHTEAFF.